This TCR beta chain stems from a study of T-cell memory formation after mild COVID-19. After 5'RACE with constant-segment primers, TCR alpha and TCR beta cDNA libraries carrying sample barcodes and UMIs were obtained. TCRdb reprocessed the 5' RACE reads with MiXCR, giving one entry per CDR3 protein. Among 400,000 to 500,000 distinct CDR3 sequences listed, roughly 20% were seen once. This clonotype was counted only a few times. Its antigen remains unknown. Study-level points and caveats: Contracting CD4+ clones sat mainly in CM and EM; CD8+ in EMRA. A subset of responding clones appeared in pre-infection memory, suggesting cross-reactive memory joined.

The TCR was taken from an adult woman who had mild COVID-19 (a few samples of this study predate the infection). Cell type and time point are not known. What was sequenced was PBMCs or a T cell subset sorted from them (not recorded which).

As DNA, the CDR3 is TGTGCCAGCAGCTTAGGCCTAGGAGCCTACGAGCAGTACTTC. It yields the protein CASSLGLGAYEQYF. The chain uses TRBV7-2 and TRBJ2-7; D gene ambiguous. Germline CDR1 reads SGHTA; CDR2 reads FQGNSA. The CDR3 covers 14 residues. V gave up 1 base and J gave up 2 bases, with 9 bases separating them.